Sequencing of this T cell receptor (beta chain) was carried out in a study of cytomegalovirus exposure and HLA in healthy donors. Study-level findings and limits: A later analysis found first-cohort TCR clusters tended to co-occur in the 120 validation repertoires. Associated with cytomegalovirus, according to the listing, were fewer than 200 TCR beta chains.

With regard to this clone: What it recognizes is unknown.

Sequenced by immunoSEQ multiplex PCR; TCRdb stores in-frame clones only, minus some. The table has some 45,000 clones, 94% seen once. The CDR3 is made up of 15 amino acids. V lost 4 bases and J 2 bases, leaving 15 bases between the germline ends. Germline CDR1 SGHVS, CDR2 FQNEAQ. The sequence was collected from a woman between 18 and 30 years old in good health and CMV-seropositive. The J gene is TRBJ2-7, the V gene TRBV7-8, with D maybe TRBD2 (5 bases). The sequencing sample was made of PBMCs. In nucleotides, the CDR3 is TGTGCCAGCAGCTCTACCGGACTCGGAGCCTACGAGCAGTACTTC. Encoded protein: CASSSTGLGAYEQYF.